This T cell receptor (beta chain) was observed in a study of identical twins. CDR3 length: 16 amino acids. The germline V gene has CDR1 SGHRS and CDR2 YFSETQ. V shed 2 bases and J 1 base; nucleotides not matched to a gene: 7. TCRdb itself ran the 5' RACE reads through MiXCR, one entry per CDR3 protein. The repertoire holds hundreds of thousands of distinct CDR3 sequences, 7.1% seen once, with roughly 1.5% in the top ten. Findings and limits, study-wide: Twins showed weaker excess sharing in their beta out-of-frame sequences.

The sample holds many counts of this clonotype. No antigen is known for it. These data are also associated with another study on yellow fever vaccine responses in identical twins. That report adds: Reports say the vaccine T cell response in twins looked partly convergent and partly personalized.

The TCR originated in a young woman in good health. The material sequenced was PBMCs. The J gene is TRBJ2-7, the V gene TRBV5-1, with TRBD2 identical over 9 bases. The DNA for the CDR3 is TGCGCCAGCAGCTTAGCTCCCGCGGGAGGGTCCTACGAGCAGTACTTC. Its protein is CASSLAPAGGSYEQYF.